Detailed here is one T cell receptor (beta chain). Per the germline V gene, CDR1 is LNHDA and CDR2 is SQIVND (reference sequence). Trimming cost V 5 bases and J 6 bases, with 13 bases left between them. The CDR3 sequence is 13 residues long. Method: immunoSEQ multiplex PCR; TCRdb's copy keeps in-frame clones and lacks some. This sample carries some 130,000 clones, nearly 70% of them seen once, and the ten largest clones take less than 2.5%. The data are from a study of blood T cell repertoires in COVID-19. The clonotype was recovered from a woman in her 70s with acute or convalescent COVID-19. The specimen sequenced was peripheral blood. The rearrangement uses TRBV19 and TRBJ1-1, with D possibly TRBD1 on 5 matching bases. The CDR3 spells CASSPPGLPEAFF. The CDR3 DNA follows: TGTGCCAGTAGTCCCCCGGGACTGCCTGAAGCTTTCTTT.